This TCR beta chain was profiled in a study of chemoradiotherapy in HPV16-positive cancers. General study findings and limits: HPV-specific T cells were functionally defined from only two HPV16-positive patients.

Over chemoradiotherapy, repertoires were sampled more than once. Produced via immunoSEQ multiplex PCR; TCRdb's table is partial and in-frame only. In the table there are 10,000 to 15,000 clones, 89% of which are singletons. V trimming: 3 bases; J trimming: 4 bases; junction bases outside the gene matches: 5. The CDR3 extends over 15 amino acids. Germline values: CDR1 SGHTA, CDR2 FQGNSA. About this clone: Its antigen is unknown.

This material consisted of blood, taken from a patient who underwent chemoradiotherapy. The TCR sequence derives from a human donor with HPV-associated anogenital cancer. The rearrangement uses TRBV7-2 and TRBJ1-4; 7 bases fit TRBD1. CDR3 loop: CASSLTGLHNEKLFF. The CDR3, as DNA: TGTGCCAGCAGCTTGACAGGGCTCCATAATGAAAAACTGTTTTTT.